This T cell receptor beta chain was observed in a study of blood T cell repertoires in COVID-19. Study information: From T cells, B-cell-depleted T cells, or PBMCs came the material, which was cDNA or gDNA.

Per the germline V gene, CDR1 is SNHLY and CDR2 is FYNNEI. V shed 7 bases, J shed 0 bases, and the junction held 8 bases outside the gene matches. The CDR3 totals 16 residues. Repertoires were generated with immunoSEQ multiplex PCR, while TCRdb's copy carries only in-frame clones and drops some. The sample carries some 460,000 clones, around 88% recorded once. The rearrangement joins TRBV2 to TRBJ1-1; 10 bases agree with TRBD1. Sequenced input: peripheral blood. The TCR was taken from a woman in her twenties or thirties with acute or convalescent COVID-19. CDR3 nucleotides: TGTGCCAGCAAGCTCCCGGGACAGGGGATGAACACTGAAGCTTTCTTT. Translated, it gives CASKLPGQGMNTEAFF.